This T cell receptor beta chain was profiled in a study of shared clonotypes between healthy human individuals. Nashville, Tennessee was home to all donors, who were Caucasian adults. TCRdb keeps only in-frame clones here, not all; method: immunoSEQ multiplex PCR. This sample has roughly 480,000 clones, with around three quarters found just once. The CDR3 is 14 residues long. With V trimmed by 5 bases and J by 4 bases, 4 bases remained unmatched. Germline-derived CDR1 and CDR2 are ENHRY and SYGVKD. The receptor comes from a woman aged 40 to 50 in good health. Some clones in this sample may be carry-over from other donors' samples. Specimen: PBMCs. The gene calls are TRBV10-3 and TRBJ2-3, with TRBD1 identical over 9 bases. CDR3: CAISTGQGPDTQYF. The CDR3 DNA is TGTGCCATCAGTACGGGACAGGGCCCAGATACGCAGTATTTT.